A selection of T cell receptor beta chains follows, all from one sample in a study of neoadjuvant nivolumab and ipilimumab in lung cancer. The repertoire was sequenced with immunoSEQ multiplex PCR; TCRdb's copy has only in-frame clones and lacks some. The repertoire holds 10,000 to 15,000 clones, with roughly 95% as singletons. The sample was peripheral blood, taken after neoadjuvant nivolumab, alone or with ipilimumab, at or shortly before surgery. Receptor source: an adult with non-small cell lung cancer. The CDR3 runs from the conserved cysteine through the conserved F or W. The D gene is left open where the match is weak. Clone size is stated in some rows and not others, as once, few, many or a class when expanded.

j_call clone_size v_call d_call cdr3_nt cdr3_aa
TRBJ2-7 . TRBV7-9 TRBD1 TGTGCCAGCAGCCCAGGGACAGCATCTTCCTACGAGCAGTACTTC CASSPGTASSYEQYF
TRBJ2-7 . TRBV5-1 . TGCGCCAGCAGCCGCGAAAACGAGCAGTACTTC CASSRENEQYF
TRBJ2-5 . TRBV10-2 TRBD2 TGCGCCAGCAGTCAAGCGGGAGAGAGGGGAGAGACCCAGTACTTC CASSQAGERGETQYF
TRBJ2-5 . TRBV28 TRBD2 TGTGCCAGCAGTTTAGATTGGGGACTAGCGGGAGAGGAGGAGACCCAGTACTTC CASSLDWGLAGEEETQYF
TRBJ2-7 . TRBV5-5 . TGTGCCAGCAGCTTGGCCGCGACCGGAGACTTTTACGAGCAGTACTTC CASSLAATGDFYEQYF
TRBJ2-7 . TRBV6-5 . TGTGCCAGCAACAGACAAGGGAACGAGCAGTACTTC CASNRQGNEQYF
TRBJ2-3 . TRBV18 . TGTGCCAGCTCACCAGGGATGGTCGGCACAGATACGCAGTATTTT CASSPGMVGTDTQYF
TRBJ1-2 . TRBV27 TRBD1 TGTGCCAGCAGACGGGACAGGGGGAGGAATGGCTACACCTTC CASRRDRGRNGYTF
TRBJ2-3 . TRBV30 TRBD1 TGTGCCTGGAGGTCGGGACAGCGACAGGCCACAGATACGCAGTATTTT CAWRSGQRQATDTQYF
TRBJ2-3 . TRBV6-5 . TGTGCCAGCAGGATGACACAGGGGAGGGCGGATACGCAGTATTTT CASRMTQGRADTQYF
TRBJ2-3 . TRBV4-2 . TGTGCCAGCAGCCAAGAAACAGGGACAGATACGCAGTATTTT CASSQETGTDTQYF
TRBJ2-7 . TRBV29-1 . TGCAGCGTCAACACTTTTGTCCACGAGCAGTACTTC CSVNTFVHEQYF
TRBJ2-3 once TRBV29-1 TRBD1 TGCAGCGTTGAAGACGTAGGGACAGTAACAGATACGCAGTATTTT CSVEDVGTVTDTQYF
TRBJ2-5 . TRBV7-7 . TGTGCCAGCAGCTTAGGAGTTGTGGGGTACCAAGAGACCCAGTACTTC CASSLGVVGYQETQYF
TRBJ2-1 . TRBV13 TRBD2 TGTGCCAGCAGCCAACTAGCGGGAGGGGGAAGTAATGAGCAGTTCTTC CASSQLAGGGSNEQFF
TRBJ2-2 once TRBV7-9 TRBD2 TGTGCCAGCAGGGCCCGGACGGCCCGGCGAGCGGGGGACACCGGGGAGCTGTTTTTT CASRARTARRAGDTGELFF
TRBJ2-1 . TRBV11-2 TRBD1 TGTGCCAGCAGCTTATCGGGACAGAGTTACTACAATGAGCAGTTCTTC CASSLSGQSYYNEQFF
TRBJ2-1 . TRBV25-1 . TGTGCCAGCAGTGAATATAGTGAAGATGAGCAGTTCTTC CASSEYSEDEQFF
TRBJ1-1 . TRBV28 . TGTGCCAGCAGTCCGCACAGGCCCCTCCGGAACACTGAAGCTTTCTTT CASSPHRPLRNTEAFF
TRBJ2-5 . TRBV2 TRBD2 TGTGCCAGCATATCTTGGGGACTAGCAAACCAAGAGACCCAGTACTTC CASISWGLANQETQYF
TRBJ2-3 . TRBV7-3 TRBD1 TGTGCCAGCAGCCCCCGGACAGGGGGCCCAGATACGCAGTATTTT CASSPRTGGPDTQYF
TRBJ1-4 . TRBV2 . TGTGCCAGCAGCAACGAGCAGGGGAGTGAAAAACTGTTTTTT CASSNEQGSEKLFF
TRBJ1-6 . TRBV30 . TGTGCCTGGAGTGCTATCCCGAATTCACCCCTCCACTTT CAWSAIPNSPLHF
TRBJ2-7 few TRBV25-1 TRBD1 TGTGCCAGCAGTGCCGACAGGGGTATTGGGCAGTACTTC CASSADRGIGQYF
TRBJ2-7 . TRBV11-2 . TGTGCCAGCAGCTTAACAGATGCCTACGAGCAGTACTTC CASSLTDAYEQYF
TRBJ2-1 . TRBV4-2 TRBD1 TGTGCCAGCAGCCGGGGAACACGGGGACAGGGGGAATGGATTGTGAATGAGCAGTTCTTC CASSRGTRGQGEWIVNEQFF
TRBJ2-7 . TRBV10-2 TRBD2 TGCGCCAGCACCCGCGGGGGCGAGCAGTACTTC CASTRGGEQYF
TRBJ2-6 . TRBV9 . TGTGCCAGCAGCGTAGGTGGGGGCTCTGGGGCCAACGTCCTGACTTTC CASSVGGGSGANVLTF
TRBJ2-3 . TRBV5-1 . TGCGCCAGCAGCTTGGACGTTGGCGGACTGGATACGCAGTATTTT CASSLDVGGLDTQYF
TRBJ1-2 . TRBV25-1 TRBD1 TGTGCCAGCAGTCTGGGCCAGGGGGGTTACTATGGCTACACCTTC CASSLGQGGYYGYTF